The present entry profiles one T cell receptor beta chain with its context. Its target antigen remains unknown. No clone much larger than this one lies a single base away; base qualities are absent. The data stem from a study of CD8 T cells in Susac syndrome (dated 2019 in TCRdb). The study in broad terms: Among the Susac syndrome patients who were sequenced, clinically active disease was present in about six and clinical remission was observed in 8 or 9. Repertoire sequencing was used to test whether CD8+ T cell activation and differentiation in Susac syndrome was antigen driven. Susac syndrome patients were therapy-naive, on corticosteroids (some also receiving IVIg), or on IVIg alone at blood withdrawal. The study compared CD8+ T cell repertoire clonality among over 9 healthy donors, around 14 Susac syndrome patients and about 16 multiple sclerosis patients. What the work shows at the level of the full study, not this receptor alone: In the total CD8+ and CD8+ TEMRA repertoires, roughly 15 and five Susac-specific public clones, respectively, were identified. Clonal expansion was seen in Susac syndrome CD8+ repertoires, peaking in CD8+ TEMRA cells and being greater in clinically active patients than in remitting ones. The number of individuals in the TCR sequencing and HLA analysis was recognized as being relatively small.

V has 3 bases trimmed and J has 4 bases trimmed; junction bases matching no gene number 6. From the cysteine through the phenylalanine, the CDR3 covers 17 amino acids. Only the CDR3 DNA stays, 51 bases, in frame from base 1. For CDR1 and CDR2, the germline V gene lists SQVTM and ANQGSEA. RNA was extracted with the RNeasy kit and about 0.5 to 1 ug was reverse transcribed using random hexamers. TCR beta CDR3 regions were amplified with the immunoSEQ multiplex PCR assay covering 54 Vbeta and 13 Jbeta segments. PCR amplification bias was corrected by using a synthetic template baseline for primer optimization and computational correction. In the paper's pipeline: Only productive sequences were kept, with reads annotated to V, D and J genes according to IMGT and analyzed in immunoSEQ Analyzer. Clonality was computed as one minus Shannon entropy normalized by log2 of the number of productive unique sequences. For each patient and control, public and private clones were evaluated within the 100 most prevalent clones. Clones were defined as Susac-specific when absent from the healthy and MS cohorts, from fewer than 1,200 published viral clones and from other ImmuneACCESS disease sequences. TCRdb itself trimmed the public reads at Q25 with fastp, ran MiXCR and retained productive beta chains. CDR3 protein sequences are deduplicated, and each keeps its most common genes and DNA. The V and J calls follow TCRdb's processing rather than the paper's. Counted in this sample were under 95,000 distinct CDR3 sequences; around 95% of them appeared once. The ten largest clonotypes hold more than 0.45% of the sample.

High-throughput TCR beta sequencing profiled peripheral blood CD8+ and CD4+ T cells from healthy donors, Susac syndrome patients and multiple sclerosis patients. The Susac syndrome patients fulfilled recently defined diagnostic criteria for either definite or probable disease. Bulk CD8+ and CD4+ T cells were purified by magnetic negative isolation, while CD8+ TEMRA cells were enriched using FACS. Blood was collected in EDTA tubes and processed within 24 hours, with PBMCs isolated through density gradient centrifugation. PBMCs destined for TCR sequencing were cryopreserved in liquid nitrogen and later thawed in a 37 °C water bath. A purity of at least 90% was achieved for sorted or isolated CD4+, CD8+ and CD8+ TEMRA cells.

The sample was CD8+ T cells from PBMCs. This TCR derives from a human donor with Susac syndrome. The chain joins TRBV29-1 to TRBJ2-1; 16 middle bases align to TRBD2. The CDR3 sequence is CSVDGTSGRGNYNEQFF. The DNA sequence is given as TGCAGCGTTGACGGGACTAGCGGGAGGGGTAATTACAATGAGCAGTTCTTC.